The present T cell receptor beta chain was sequenced within a study of Graves' ophthalmopathy and Graves' hyperthyroidism. From RNA, the CDR3 regions of TCR beta chains were amplified and sequenced. In the first round, RT-PCR was carried out with HTBI primers, and a multiplex PCR formed the second round. TCRdb re-derived calls from the multiplex PCR reads in MiXCR, one entry per CDR3 protein. The table records some 380,000 distinct CDR3 sequences, approximately 15% of them present only once. V shed 4 bases, J shed 2 bases, and the junction held 8 bases outside the gene matches. Germline CDR1 and CDR2: LNHDA and SQIVND (reference sequence). CDR3 length equals 15 residues. This clonotype was recorded many times.

This sequence joins TRBV19 and TRBJ2-7; TRBD1 agrees at 7 bases. The TCR was taken from a woman younger than 35 with stable Graves' hyperthyroidism. Sequencing input: peripheral blood. The CDR3, as DNA: TGTGCCAGTAGTAGTGCGACAGGGCCGACCTACGAGCAGTACTTC. This sequence encodes CASSSATGPTYEQYF.